The source of this TCR beta chain is a study of blood T cell repertoires in COVID-19. On the study more broadly: The United States, Italy and Spain were the sources of the acute and convalescent COVID-19 samples.

Profiling relied on immunoSEQ multiplex PCR, and the TCRdb table lists in-frame clones only, not all of them. This sample has 200,000 to 250,000 clones, with 80% to 95% found just once. Patients of the Seattle cohort, enrolled during active infection, were followed longitudinally. Germline V lookup: CDR1 SGHAT, CDR2 FQNNGV. The CDR3 totals 12 residues. Trimming shortened V by 2 bases and J by 11 bases, and 7 bases separated the two germline ends. The chain links TRBV11-2 to TRBJ1-6; D may be TRBD1 (5 bases). The sequence was collected from a man in his 60s with COVID-19, enrolled during active disease. Sequencing was carried out using peripheral blood. As DNA, the CDR3 is TGTGCCAGCAGCTTAAGGGGCCCACCCCTCCACTTT. It specifies CASSLRGPPLHF.